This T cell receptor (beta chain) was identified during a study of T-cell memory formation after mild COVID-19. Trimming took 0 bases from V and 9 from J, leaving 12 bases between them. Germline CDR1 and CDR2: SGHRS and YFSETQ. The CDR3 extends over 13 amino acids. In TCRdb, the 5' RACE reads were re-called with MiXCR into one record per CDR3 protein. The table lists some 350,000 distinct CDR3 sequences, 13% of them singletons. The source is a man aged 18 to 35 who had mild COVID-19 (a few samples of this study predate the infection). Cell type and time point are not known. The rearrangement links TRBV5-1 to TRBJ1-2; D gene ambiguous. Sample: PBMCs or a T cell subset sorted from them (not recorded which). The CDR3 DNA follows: TGCGCCAGCAGCTTGGGCGGGGTGAACAGCTACACCTTC. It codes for CASSLGGVNSYTF.